This TCR beta chain was sequenced in a study of neurological immune-mediated disorders (dated by TCRdb to about 2019). Context from the whole study: Peripheral blood TCR-beta repertoires from patients with HTLV-I-associated myelopathy (HAM/TSP), patients with multiple sclerosis, and healthy controls were compared in the study using UMI-based sequencing. Alongside PBMC samples, the set of about 100 TCR-beta libraries contained longitudinal samples, technical triplicates, and paired CD4+ and CD8+ T-cell subsets that had been sorted. Each longitudinal HAM/TSP and healthy donor was sampled at 3 time-points spaced at roughly 3-40 month intervals. The cohort was made up of 65 to 75 subjects, consisting of roughly 15 HAM/TSP patients, roughly 35 multiple sclerosis patients and around 20 healthy controls. Overall results and qualifications from the work: No identical CDR3 amino acid sequences were shared among expanded clones across subjects, suggesting private TCR-beta repertoires in all groups. TCR clonal expansion was highest in HAM/TSP patients and lowest in MS patients, with MS patients falling below even healthy controls.

To synthesize cDNA, template-switch 5'RACE was performed with a primer carrying a 10-nucleotide random unique molecular identifier so that each TCR transcript was tagged. Each sequencing run produced over 170 million TCR-beta sequences covering 15-18 subjects. The RNeasy kit was used to extract total RNA. TCR-beta VDJ regions were amplified with primers for the TCR constant region and the 5'RACE anchor, using the KAPA Real-time Library Amplification kit. Sample indexes and Illumina adaptors were added in a first PCR, after which library yield was increased in a second PCR. After purification with Ampure beads, the TCR product of roughly 650 bp was size-selected on a 2% E-gel SizeSelection system. Library quality was checked on a Bioanalyzer, concentration was measured with Qubit, and libraries were quantified with the Kapa Library Quantification kit before pooling. An Illumina HiSeq 2500 sequenced the libraries paired-end 2 x 150 bp. To increase sequence diversity, 25-30% phiX was spiked into each library pool. For the original study's pipeline: Quality-filtered reads were processed with the UMI-based MiGEC pipeline, and over 75% of raw TCR sequences were removed by the MiGEC pipeline during error correction. IMGT germline references were used for aligning VDJ genes, and each clonotype was defined as a unique CDR3 amino acid sequence together with its V-J genes. Clonal expansion, Shannon diversity and CDR3 relatedness (CalcPairwiseDistances, ClusterSamples) were evaluated with VDJtools, and phylogenetic trees were built with CLCbio workbench. Clones with at least 8 unique UMIs were defined as expanded, with this threshold being based on coefficient-of-variation modelling across technical triplicates. Through fastp at Q25 and MiXCR, TCRdb rebuilt clones from the public reads, retaining in-frame beta chains. CDR3 protein sequences are deduplicated, and each keeps its most common genes and DNA. For this entry, the V and J calls and clone size follow TCRdb and not the study's own pipeline. For this sample there are around 76,000 distinct CDR3 sequences; 10% appear just once. Clones ranked in the top ten supply approximately 10% of the sample.

This clonotype was counted ten times or more. The antigen it binds to is not known. No base quality values were provided; no much bigger clone lies one nucleotide off. In the paper's terms, the time point label means: longitudinal time-point 1 (baseline). The healthy controls were volunteers from a blood bank in Maryland, USA. Unsorted PBMC libraries were generated from 2 million PBMCs stored in RNAlater at -80 °C until RNA extraction. PBMCs were separated from peripheral blood using Ficoll-Hypaque density gradient centrifugation and then cryopreserved in liquid nitrogen. The V end loses 2 bases and the J end loses 5 bases, and a stretch of 15 bases separates them. CDR1 and CDR2, per the germline V gene (reference sequence), are SEHNR and FQNEAQ. The CDR3 runs 15 residues from the cysteine to the phenylalanine. Only the CDR3 DNA stays, 45 bases, in frame from base 1.

The sequencing input was PBMCs. The clonotype comes from a young man in good health. The chain is assembled from TRBV7-9 and TRBJ2-5; a tentative D call is TRBD1 (6 bases match). The CDR3 has the sequence CASSLFQGLVETQYF. The DNA reads as follows: TGTGCCAGCAGCTTATTCCAGGGGCTGGTGGAGACCCAGTACTTC.